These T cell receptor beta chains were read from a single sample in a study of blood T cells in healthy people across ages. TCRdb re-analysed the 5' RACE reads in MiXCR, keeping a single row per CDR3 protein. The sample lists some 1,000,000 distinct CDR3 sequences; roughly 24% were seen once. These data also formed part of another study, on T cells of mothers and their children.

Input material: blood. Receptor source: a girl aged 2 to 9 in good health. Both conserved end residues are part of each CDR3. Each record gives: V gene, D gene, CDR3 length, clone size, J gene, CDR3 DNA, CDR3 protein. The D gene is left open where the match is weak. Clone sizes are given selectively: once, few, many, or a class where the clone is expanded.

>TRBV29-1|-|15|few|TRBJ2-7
TGCAGCGTGTATACCAGGACGCAACGGACCTACGAGCAGTACTTC
CSVYTRTQRTYEQYF
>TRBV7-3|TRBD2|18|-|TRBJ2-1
TGTGCCAGCAGCTTAAACCCCTGGACTAGCAGTACCTACAATGAGCAGTTCTTC
CASSLNPWTSSTYNEQFF
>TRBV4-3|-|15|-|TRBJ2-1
TGCGCCAGCAGCCAACTACTAAGCTCCTACAATGAGCAGTTCTTC
CASSQLLSSYNEQFF
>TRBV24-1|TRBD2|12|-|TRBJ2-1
TGTGCCACCGGGGAGGGAACGGATGAGCAGTTCTTC
CATGEGTDEQFF
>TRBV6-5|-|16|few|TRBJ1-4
TGTGCCAGCAGTTACTCGATCTGGGACGGGCGGGAAAAACTGTTTTTT
CASSYSIWDGREKLFF
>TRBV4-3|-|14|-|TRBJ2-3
TGCGCCAGCAGCCAAGAGGAACGGGGAGATACGCAGTATTTT
CASSQEERGDTQYF
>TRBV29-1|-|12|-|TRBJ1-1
TGCAGCGTTGCCGGGGGGGACACTGAAGCTTTCTTT
CSVAGGDTEAFF
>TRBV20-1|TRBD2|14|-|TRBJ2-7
TGCAGTGCTAAAGTACTAGCGGGAAACTACGAGCAGTACTTC
CSAKVLAGNYEQYF
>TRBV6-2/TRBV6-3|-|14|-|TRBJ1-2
TGTGCCAGCAGTTACGGTCCGCAAGGTAGAGGCTACACCTTC
CASSYGPQGRGYTF
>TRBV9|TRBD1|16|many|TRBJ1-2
TGTGCCAGCAGCGTAGGACAGGGGTGGGCCAACTATGGCTACACCTTC
CASSVGQGWANYGYTF
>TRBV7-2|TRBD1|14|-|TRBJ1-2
TGTGCCAGCAGCCAAACGACAGGGGTCCTTTCCAGTACCTTC
CASSQTTGVLSSTF